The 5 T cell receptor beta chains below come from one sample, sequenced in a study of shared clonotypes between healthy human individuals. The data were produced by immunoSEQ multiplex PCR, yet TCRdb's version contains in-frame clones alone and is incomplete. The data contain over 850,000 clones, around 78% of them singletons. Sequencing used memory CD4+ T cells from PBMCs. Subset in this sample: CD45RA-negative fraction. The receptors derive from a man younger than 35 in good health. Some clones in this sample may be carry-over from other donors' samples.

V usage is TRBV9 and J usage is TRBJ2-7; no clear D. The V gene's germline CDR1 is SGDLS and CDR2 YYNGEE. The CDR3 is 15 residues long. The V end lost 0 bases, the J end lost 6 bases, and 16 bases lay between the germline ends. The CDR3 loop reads CASSVVESPIAEQYF. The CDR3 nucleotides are TGTGCCAGCAGCGTAGTTGAGTCCCCAATCGCCGAGCAGTACTTC.

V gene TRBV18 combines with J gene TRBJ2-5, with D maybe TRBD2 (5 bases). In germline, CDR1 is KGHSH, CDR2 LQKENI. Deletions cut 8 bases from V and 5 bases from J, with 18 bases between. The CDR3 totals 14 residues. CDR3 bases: TGTGCCAGCACACTAAACGGGATGCGGGAGACCCAGTACTTC. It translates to CASTLNGMRETQYF.

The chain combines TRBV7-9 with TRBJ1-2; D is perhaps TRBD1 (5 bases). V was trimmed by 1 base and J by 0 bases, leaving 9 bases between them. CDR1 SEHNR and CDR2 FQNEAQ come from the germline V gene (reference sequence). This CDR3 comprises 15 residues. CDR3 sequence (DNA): TGTGCCAGCAGCTTAGGCGGCAGGGCTAACTATGGCTACACCTTC. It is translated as CASSLGGRANYGYTF.

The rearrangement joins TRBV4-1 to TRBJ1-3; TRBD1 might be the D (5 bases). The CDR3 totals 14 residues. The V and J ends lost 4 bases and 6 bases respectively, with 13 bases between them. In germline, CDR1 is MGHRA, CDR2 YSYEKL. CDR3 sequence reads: CASSPRDRLNTIYF. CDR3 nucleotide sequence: TGCGCCAGCAGCCCCAGGGACCGATTAAACACCATATATTTT.

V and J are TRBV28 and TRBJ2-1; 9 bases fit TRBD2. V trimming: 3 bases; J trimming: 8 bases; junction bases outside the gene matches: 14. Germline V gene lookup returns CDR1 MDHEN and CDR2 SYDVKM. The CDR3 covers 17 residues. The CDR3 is CASSFSGGRALWDEQFF. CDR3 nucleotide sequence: TGTGCCAGCAGTTTTTCAGGCGGGAGGGCCCTTTGGGATGAGCAGTTCTTC.